This T cell receptor beta chain comes out of a study of Tregs in tolerant kidney transplant recipients. Mixed chimerism was transient after nonmyeloablative marrow transplants from related graft donors. Sequencing used immunoSEQ multiplex PCR; TCRdb keeps in-frame clones, though not all of them. The table has about 64,000 clones, about 90% seen once. Trimming took 1 base from V and 6 from J; bases not matched to a gene: 22. The CDR3 extends over 20 amino acids. This chain links TRBV23-1 with TRBJ1-1; 8 positions agree with TRBD1. TRBV23-1 is marked as an open reading frame, function uncertain. The specimen comprised CD4+ T cells from blood (PBMCs), sampled 6 months after the transplant. This receptor was obtained from a human patient who received a combined kidney and bone marrow transplant. These T cells may partly come from the graft donor. In nucleotides, the CDR3 is TGCGCCAGCAGTCAATGGCCAGACGTGGGACAGGAAGGGGAAAGGGCTGAAGCTTTCTTT. Protein: CASSQWPDVGQEGERAEAFF.